This T cell receptor (beta chain) appears in the sequencing data of a study of cytomegalovirus exposure and HLA in healthy donors. CDR3 length: 15 residues. Germline-derived CDR1 and CDR2 are LGHNA and YNFKEQ. J lost 5 bases, V lost 0 bases, and 5 bases had no gene match. The PCR made use of 60 Vbeta and 13 Jbeta primers. Sequencing was performed with immunoSEQ multiplex PCR; in TCRdb, only in-frame clones are kept and a portion is missing. The data show about 180,000 clones, about 80% seen once. The sequence was collected from a man aged 18 to 35 in good health and CMV-seronegative. Sequenced sample: PBMCs. The chain employs TRBV4-2 and TRBJ2-5; 8 bases are shared with TRBD2. The CDR3 bases are TGTGCCAGCAGCCAAGATCCTAGCGGGTACGAGACCCAGTACTTC. Protein product: CASSQDPSGYETQYF.